Listed below are T cell receptor beta chains from one sample, sequenced in a study of tumor and adjacent non-tumor tissue in lung cancer. TCRdb analysed the multiplex PCR reads with MiXCR anew, one entry per CDR3 protein. In the table there are some 66,000 distinct CDR3 sequences, about 55% of which are singletons. What was sequenced was distant non-tumor lung tissue. The receptors were gathered from a man aged 65-85 years with non-small cell lung cancer. Both conserved end residues are part of each CDR3. Fields, in order: clone size, CDR3 length, J gene, V gene, D gene, CDR3 protein, CDR3 DNA. D genes are given only for firm matches. Clone size, where shown, is once, few, many, or a class for clones that have expanded.

-	17	TRBJ1-2	TRBV5-4	TRBD1	CANSSPGQGAFRKGYTF	TGTGCCAACAGCTCCCCGGGACAGGGGGCGTTTAGGAAAGGCTACACCTTC
-	15	TRBJ2-1	TRBV10-2	TRBD1	CTSSDVTGGYNEQFF	TGCACCAGCAGTGACGTGACAGGGGGCTACAATGAGCAGTTCTTC
-	15	TRBJ2-7	TRBV11-2	-	CAGSLASRSGGEQYF	TGTGCCGGCAGCTTAGCCTCTAGATCTGGGGGCGAACAGTACTTC
-	14	TRBJ2-1	TRBV6-5	-	CASCYGGSRDEQLF	TGTGCCAGCTGTTACGGAGGATCCAGGGATGAGCAGCTCTTC
-	13	TRBJ1-2	TRBV28	-	CASTLRRQYGYTF	TGTGCCAGCACTCTCCGGAGACAATATGGCTACACCTTC
-	18	TRBJ2-7	TRBV29-1	TRBD2	CSVSGGGRSSGSLSEQYF	TGCAGCGTTTCCGGGGGTGGCCGGAGTAGCGGGAGCCTCTCCGAACAGTACTTC
-	16	TRBJ2-7	TRBV6-1	TRBD2	CASSDAGGTEFYEQYF	TGTGCCAGTAGTGATGCCGGGGGGACGGAATTCTACGAGCAGTACTTC
-	15	TRBJ2-4	TRBV11-2	-	CVSSLMGGLESRHYF	TGTGTCAGCAGCTTAATGGGGGGTTTGGAGTCAAGGCACTACTTC
many	14	TRBJ2-2	TRBV10-3	-	CAISPSDVTGELFF	TGTGCCATCAGCCCGTCGGACGTCACCGGGGAGCTGTTTTTT
-	15	TRBJ2-2	TRBV5-1	-	CGSSSGQRNTGVLFF	TGCGGCAGCAGCTCTGGACAGCGGAACACCGGGGTGCTGTTTTTT
-	14	TRBJ1-6	TRBV10-3	TRBD1	CAIRLGTANSPHHF	TGTGCCATCAGACTCGGGACAGCGAATTCACCCCACCACTTT
-	12	TRBJ2-7	TRBV20-1	-	CDACRGRIEQYF	TGCGATGCTTGTCGGGGGCGCATCGAGCAGTACTTC
-	16	TRBJ2-2	TRBV11-2	-	CASRSGGGTNTGVLFF	TGTGCCAGCAGGTCTGGAGGGGGGACGAACACAGGGGTGCTGTTTTTT
few	14	TRBJ2-7	TRBV7-9	-	CASSFGGSVSKQYF	TGTGCCAGCAGCTTCGGAGGGTCGGTTTCGAAGCAGTACTTC
few	15	TRBJ2-1	TRBV12-3/TRBV12-4	TRBD2	CASNITSGSYNEQFF	TGTGCCAGCAATATAACTAGCGGGTCCTACAATGAGCAGTTCTTC
few	14	TRBJ2-1	TRBV14	TRBD2	CASSQVLAGNEQFF	TGTGCCAGCAGCCAAGTTCTAGCGGGGAATGAGCAGTTCTTC
-	15	TRBJ2-7	TRBV7-9	TRBD1	CASSSTGQSSYEQHF	TGTGCCAGCAGCTCGACAGGGCAAAGCTCCTACGAGCAGCACTTC
once	14	TRBJ2-3	TRBV29-1	-	CSVAQGASTDTQYF	TGCAGCGTTGCTCAGGGAGCAAGCACGGATACGCAGTATTTT
many	14	TRBJ2-5	TRBV6-6	-	CASSSSVTRETQYF	-
many	14	TRBJ2-3	TRBV4-1	-	CASSQREVTDTQYF	TGCGCCAGCAGCCAGAGGGAGGTCACAGATACGCAGTATTTT
-	13	TRBJ1-1	TRBV12-3/TRBV12-4	-	CASSLGRGYEALF	TGTGCCAGCAGTTTAGGCCGGGGATACGAAGCTTTATTT
-	14	TRBJ2-2	TRBV7-8	-	CVSTLSSASGELFF	TGTGTCAGCACCCTATCTAGCGCAAGCGGGGAGCTGTTTTTT
few	11	TRBJ2-7	TRBV20-1	-	CSASSPYEQYF	TGCAGTGCTAGTTCCCCCTACGAGCAGTACTTC
-	14	TRBJ1-2	TRBV7-9	-	CASSLTATDYGYTF	TGTGCCAGCAGCTTGACAGCCACTGACTATGGCTACACCTTC
-	15	TRBJ2-3	TRBV7-3	TRBD1	CASSDAGTVADTQYF	TGTGCCAGCAGCGACGCCGGGACAGTCGCAGATACGCAGTATTTT
-	15	TRBJ2-7	TRBV11-2	-	CASSLIAGTHYEQYF	TGTGCCAGCAGCTTAATCGCCGGGACTCATTACGAGCAGTACTTC
-	13	TRBJ2-1	TRBV29-1	-	CSVVAGVNKEQFF	TGCAGCGTTGTAGCAGGGGTTAACAAAGAGCAGTTCTTT
-	19	TRBJ2-6	TRBV30	TRBD1	CAWAPGQGISRSGANVLTF	TGTGCCTGGGCCCCCGGACAGGGTATTTCTCGCTCTGGGGCCAACGTCCTGACTTTC
few	13	TRBJ2-1	TRBV5-1	-	CASSFSADNERFF	TGCGCCAGTAGCTTTTCAGCGGACAATGAGCGGTTCTTC
few	12	TRBJ1-1	TRBV2	-	CAGSAGFTEAFF	TGTGCCGGCAGTGCCGGGTTCACTGAAGCTTTCTTT
many	16	TRBJ2-6	TRBV11-2	-	CASSLDHLAGANVLTF	TGTGCCAGCAGCTTAGACCATCTTGCGGGGGCCAACGTCCTGACTTTC